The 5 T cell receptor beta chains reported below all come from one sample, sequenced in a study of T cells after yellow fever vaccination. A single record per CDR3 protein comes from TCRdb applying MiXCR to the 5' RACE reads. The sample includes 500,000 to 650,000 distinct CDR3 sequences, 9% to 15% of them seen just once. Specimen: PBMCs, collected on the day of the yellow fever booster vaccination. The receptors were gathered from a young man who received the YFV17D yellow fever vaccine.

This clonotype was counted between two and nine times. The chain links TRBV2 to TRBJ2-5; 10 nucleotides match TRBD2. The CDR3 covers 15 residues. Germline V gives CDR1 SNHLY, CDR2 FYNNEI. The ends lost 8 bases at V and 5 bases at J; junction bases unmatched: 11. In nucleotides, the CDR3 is TGTGCCAGCTCCGGGACCGGGACTAGCGCCGAGACCCAGTACTTC. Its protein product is CASSGTGTSAETQYF.

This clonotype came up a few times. For the CDR3, the DNA is TGTGCCAGCAGTTACAAGCACGGTGAGGGCAATCAGCCCCAGCATTTT. Protein sequence: CASSYKHGEGNQPQHF. The J gene is TRBJ1-5, the V gene TRBV12-3 or TRBV12-4; D not certain. The CDR3 length is 16 residues. With 4 bases removed from V and 2 bases from J, the gap between germline ends came to 15 bases.

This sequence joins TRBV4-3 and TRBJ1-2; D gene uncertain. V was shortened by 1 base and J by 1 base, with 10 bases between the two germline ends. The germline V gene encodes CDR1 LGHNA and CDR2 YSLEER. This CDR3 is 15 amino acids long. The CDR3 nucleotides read TGCGCCAGCAGCCAAGGCCGCCGGAATAACTATGGCTACACCTTC. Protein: CASSQGRRNNYGYTF.

The CDR3 DNA follows: TGTGCCAGCCGGACGCTTTCACCCCTCCACTTT. Protein product: CASRTLSPLHF. This chain uses TRBV6-2 or TRBV6-3 with TRBJ1-6; D uncertain. Germline assignment: CDR1 MNHEY and CDR2 SVGEGT. V was shortened by 8 bases and J by 9 bases, with 8 bases between the two germline ends. The CDR3 sequence is 11 residues long.

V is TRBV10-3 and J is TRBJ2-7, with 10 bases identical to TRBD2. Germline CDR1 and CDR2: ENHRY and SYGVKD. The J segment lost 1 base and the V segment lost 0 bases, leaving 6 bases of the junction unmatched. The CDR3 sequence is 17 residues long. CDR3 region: CAISESLTSGHSYEQYF. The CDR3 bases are TGTGCCATCAGTGAGTCCCTGACTAGCGGGCATTCCTACGAGCAGTACTTC.